The clone carrying this TCR beta chain was found many times. Between the trimmed V and J ends, which lost 0 bases and 8 bases, there was a span of 13 bases. The CDR3 spans 14 residues. Via MiXCR, TCRdb re-called the RT-PCR reads, giving one row per CDR3 protein. The table records more than 550,000 distinct CDR3 sequences, approximately 15% of them present only once. This TCR derives from a female donor in good health, serving as a healthy control. The specimen was memory CD4+ T cells from blood. The chain couples TRBV12-3 or TRBV12-4 to TRBJ1-2; D remains unclear. The CDR3 region is CASSLAGDPRGYTF. CDR3 DNA sequence: TGTGCCAGCAGTTTAGCCGGCGACCCTAGGGGCTACACCTTC.